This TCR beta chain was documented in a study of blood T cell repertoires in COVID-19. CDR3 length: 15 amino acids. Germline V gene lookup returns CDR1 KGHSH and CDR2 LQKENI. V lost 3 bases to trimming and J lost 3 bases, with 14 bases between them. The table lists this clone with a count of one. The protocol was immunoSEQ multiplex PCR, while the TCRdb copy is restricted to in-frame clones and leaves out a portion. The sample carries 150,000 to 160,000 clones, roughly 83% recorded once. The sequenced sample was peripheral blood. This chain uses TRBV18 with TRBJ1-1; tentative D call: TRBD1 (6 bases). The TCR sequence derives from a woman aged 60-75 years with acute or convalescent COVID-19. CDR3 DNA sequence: TGTGCCAGCTCACCCAGTACAGGGTTGGACACTGAAGCTTTCTTT. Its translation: CASSPSTGLDTEAFF.